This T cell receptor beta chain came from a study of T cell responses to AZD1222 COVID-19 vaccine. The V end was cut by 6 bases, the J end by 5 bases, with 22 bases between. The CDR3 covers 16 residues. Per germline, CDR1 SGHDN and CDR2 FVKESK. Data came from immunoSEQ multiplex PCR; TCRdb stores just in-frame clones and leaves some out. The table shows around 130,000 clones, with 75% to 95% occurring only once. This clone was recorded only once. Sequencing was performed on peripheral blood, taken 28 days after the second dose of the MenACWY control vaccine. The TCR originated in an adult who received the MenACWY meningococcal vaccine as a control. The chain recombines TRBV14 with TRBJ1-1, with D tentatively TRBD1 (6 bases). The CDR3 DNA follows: TGTGCCAGCAGGCCGTCCGGGGCGGGGGCAAAGACTGAAGCTTTCTTT. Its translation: CASRPSGAGAKTEAFF. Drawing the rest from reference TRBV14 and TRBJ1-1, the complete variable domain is EAGVTQFPSHSVIEKGQTVTLRCDPISGHDNLYWYRRVMGKEIKFLLHFVKESKQDESGMPNNRFLAERTGGTYSTLKVQPAELEDSGVYFCASRPSGAGAKTEAFFGQGTRLTVV.